This T cell receptor beta chain came from a study of blood T cells in healthy people across ages (dated by TCRdb to 2015 to 2017). Regarding the complete study: Template switching captured roughly one uniquely barcoded TCR beta cDNA molecule per two T cells in model experiments. Using deep sequencing normalized with unique cDNA molecular identifiers, the study measured how TCR beta repertoire diversity changes with age. Donors were grouped into four age groups: young (average 16 years), middle-aged (around 39), aged (around 66) and long-lived (approximately 75). To avoid experimental bias, donors of different ages were randomly spread across the sequencing lanes. The study analyzed two additional independent replicas of 1 million unique cDNA reads from the same blood draw for two donors, one aged 18 to 30 and one aged 80 or older. Points the paper makes about the study in general: Bulk unsorted PBMC profiling prevented conclusive comparison of naive and antigen-experienced compartments. The long-lived group showed more naive CD4+ T cells, fewer expanded clones and increased TCR diversity than the aged group, suggesting age selection. As age increased, observed TCR beta diversity per million T cells dropped in a roughly linear way, and a significant reduction was already evident by age approximately 40. The percentage of naive T cells measured by flow cytometry correlated strongly with observed TCR beta diversity. Donor CMV infection status was unknown, potentially confounding age-related changes in expanded clonotypes. Total diversity estimates from one million sequenced T cells were considered lower bounds and underestimates.

The donors were 40 or so Caucasian individuals from Russia, aged roughly 6 to 100 years, who were systemically healthy. Approximately 10 milliliters of peripheral blood were collected from each donor into EDTA-treated Vacutainer tubes. Ficoll-Paque density-gradient centrifugation was used to isolate PBMCs, with at least 6.5 million per sample. Trizol reagent was used to extract total RNA from the PBMCs, yielding at least 6 micrograms per sample. The percentages of naive CD45RAhigh/CD27high T cells were determined by flow cytometry on a PBMC aliquot from every donor. Sequences MNHEY (CDR1) and SVGEGT (CDR2) are obtained from the germline V gene. From cysteine to phenylalanine, the CDR3 is 15 amino acids long. The retained sequence is limited to the CDR3, 45 bases, with the frame set at the first base. V is reduced by 5 bases and J by 5 bases, leaving a spacing of 19 bases between them. On this clonotype itself: The target of this receptor is not known. Nothing much larger sits one base from this clone, and base qualities are not available.

Library creation used 5' RACE. Sequencing relied on an Illumina HiSeq 2500. A second PCR of roughly 6 to 11 cycles was run with a J-beta primer mix and a sample-barcoded 5' primer. Each TCR beta cDNA molecule received a unique molecular identifier from a template-switch 5' adaptor carrying 12 random nucleotides. Each sample yielded at least 3 million CDR3-containing paired-end reads. All of the RNA was converted into first-strand cDNA using the Mint cDNA synthesis kit, with a TRBC-specific oligonucleotide serving as the primer. All cDNA was treated with uracil-DNA glycosylase and then went through a first 18-cycle PCR with the universal primers M1SS and BC2_uni_R. The authors' pipeline ran thus. For normalization, 1 million high-quality reads were randomly selected from each sample, with every read carrying a distinct molecular identifier. Reads with shared molecular identifiers were discarded instead of being binned into consensus sequences. CDR3 identification, clonotype clustering and error correction used MiTCR with a Q25 quality threshold and the strictest error-elimination algorithm. A nonparametric unseen species model with Euler transformation was used to estimate a lower bound on total TCR beta diversity. The public reads were run again by TCRdb, first through fastp at Q25 and then through MiXCR, and only productive beta chains were kept. Each CDR3 protein appears once, grouped with its most common genes and DNA. TCRdb, not the authors, supplied the V and J calls. In this sample the table shows more than 800,000 distinct CDR3 sequences, roughly 26% of which occur a single time. The top ten hold around a sixth of the sample.

This TCR came from a woman over 75 in good health. The sequence links TRBV6-2 or TRBV6-3 to TRBJ2-7, and possibly TRBD2, on 6 matching bases. The sequenced material came from blood. The DNA is TGTGCCAGCAGTGCCGGGACGGGAGTTCTGAACGAGCAGTACTTC. It translates to CASSAGTGVLNEQYF.